This T cell receptor beta chain emerged from a study of response to subunit inactivated influenza vaccine. General observations from the study: The authors proposed limited new T cell recruitment per seasonal influenza vaccination.

TCRdb passed the RT-PCR reads through MiXCR, listing each CDR3 protein once. The sample has some 850,000 distinct CDR3 sequences; around a sixth are singletons. This clonotype was seen at least ten times. Its specificity is not known. V gave up 3 bases and J gave up 2 bases, with 11 bases separating them. The germline V gene encodes CDR1 DFQATT and CDR2 SNEGSKA (reference sequence). This CDR3 comprises 13 residues. The chain carries TRBV20-1 and TRBJ2-7, with a weak D call TRBD1 (6 bases). Material: PBMCs from blood, obtained roughly 5 days after vaccination. The receptor was derived from a man in his fifties who received an inactivated influenza vaccine. CDR3 in amino acids: CSASQAGAYEQYF. The CDR3 DNA sequence: TGCAGTGCTAGTCAGGCAGGGGCCTACGAGCAGTACTTC.